The 23 T cell receptor beta chains below come from one sample, sequenced in a study of shared clonotypes between healthy human individuals. The naive CD8 population came from CD45RO-negative cells selected for CCR7, without terminally differentiated effector memory CD45RA+ cells. Only in-frame clones appear in the TCRdb table, and some are missing; sequencing was by immunoSEQ multiplex PCR. Of about 2.2 million clones listed, about 93% are singletons. The sequenced sample consisted of naive CD8+ T cells from PBMCs. Receptors originate from a man younger than 30 in good health. Some clones in this sample may be carry-over from other donors' samples.

V is TRBV25-1 and J is TRBJ2-1; D is possibly TRBD2 (6 bases). This CDR3 contains 13 residues. The ends were cut back, 6 bases at V and 8 bases at J, with 14 bases in the middle. Germline CDR1 reads MGHDK; CDR2 reads SYGVNS. CDR3: CASRGLRNDEQFF. For the CDR3, the DNA is TGTGCCAGCAGGGGACTTAGGAACGATGAGCAGTTCTTC.

The sample holds one count of this clone. In the same sample, other DNA sequences code for this CDR3. This chain uses TRBV5-1 with TRBJ2-7; no clear D gene. V was trimmed by 4 bases and J by 4 bases, leaving 6 bases between them. The germline V gene encodes CDR1 SGHRS and CDR2 YFSETQ. CDR3 length: 11 amino acids. CDR3 DNA: TGCGCCAGCAGCGAAGGATACGAGCAGTACTTC. As protein: CASSEGYEQYF.

The chain couples TRBV25-1 to TRBJ2-5; D assignment may be TRBD1 or TRBD2 (6 bases each). The germline V gene has CDR1 MGHDK and CDR2 SYGVNS. V lost 4 bases and J lost 5, with 14 bases in between. This CDR3 is 14 amino acids long. The CDR3 DNA sequence: TGTGCCAGCAGTGTCAGGGGAGGTCGGGAGACCCAGTACTTC. This encodes CASSVRGGRETQYF.

V usage is TRBV29-1 and J usage is TRBJ2-2, with unresolved D. This CDR3 is 12 amino acids long. The germline V gene encodes CDR1 SQVTM and CDR2 ANQGSEA. Trimming shortened V by 6 bases and J by 5 bases, and 10 bases separated the two germline ends. The CDR3 sequence: CSVWQMTGELFF. The CDR3 DNA is TGCAGCGTGTGGCAGATGACCGGGGAGCTGTTTTTT.

This chain connects TRBV6-1 to TRBJ2-7; D possibly matches TRBD1 or TRBD2 (6 bases each). CDR1 is MNHNS, CDR2 SASEGT, per germline. This CDR3 is 14 amino acids long. The V and J ends lost 6 bases and 5 bases respectively, with 17 bases between them. The CDR3 reads CASRLKGGLNEQYF. CDR3 sequence (DNA): TGTGCCAGCAGGCTTAAGGGGGGTCTAAACGAGCAGTACTTC.

This sequence joins TRBV5-1 and TRBJ2-5; D gene uncertain. The germline V gene encodes CDR1 SGHRS and CDR2 YFSETQ. V was shortened by 4 bases and J by 1 base, with 14 bases between the two germline ends. This CDR3 is built from 15 residues. For the CDR3, the DNA is TGCGCCAGCAGCCCACGGGTTCCCTCCCAAGAGACCCAGTACTTC. It specifies CASSPRVPSQETQYF.

The genes are TRBV27 and TRBJ2-7, with 7 bases matching TRBD1. Germline V gene sequence: CDR1 MNHEY, CDR2 SMNVEV (reference sequence). This CDR3 comprises 17 residues. V lost 2 bases, J lost 0 bases, and 10 bases stayed unmatched. The CDR3 sequence: CASSLISPQGVSYEQYF. The CDR3 region has the DNA TGTGCCAGCAGTTTAATATCCCCGCAGGGGGTCTCCTACGAGCAGTACTTC.

The chain carries TRBV5-1 and TRBJ2-2; 11 bases align to TRBD2. J was trimmed by 5 bases and V by 2 bases; bases with no gene match: 2. Germline assignment: CDR1 SGHRS and CDR2 YFSETQ. The CDR3 consists of 15 residues. The CDR3 DNA follows: TGCGCCAGCAGCTTATTAGCGGGAGGGACCGGGGAGCTGTTTTTT. Protein sequence: CASSLLAGGTGELFF.

The V call is TRBV11-2, the J call TRBJ1-1; D uncertain. CDR1 and CDR2 (germline): SGHAT, FQNNGV. This CDR3 comprises 12 residues. V lost 5 bases to trimming and J lost 4 bases, with 8 bases between them. CDR3 bases: TGTGCCAGCAGCCCCTCGGTCACTGAAGCTTTCTTT. Its protein product is CASSPSVTEAFF.

V gene TRBV10-3 combines with J gene TRBJ2-3, with 7 bases identical to TRBD2. Germline CDR1 and CDR2: ENHRY and SYGVKD. The CDR3 has 15 residues. Trimming at V came to 10 bases and at J to 5 bases, leaving 15 bases not matched to a gene. CDR3 DNA sequence: TGTGCCACCGCCGCTGGGGCGGGAGTGGAAGATACGCAGTATTTT. Its protein product is CATAAGAGVEDTQYF.

This sequence joins TRBV19 and TRBJ1-2; 10 positions agree with TRBD1. The V gene end was trimmed by 5 bases and the J gene end by 8 bases; junction bases not matched to a gene: 8. Germline V gene sequence: CDR1 LNHDA, CDR2 SQIVND (reference sequence). There are 14 residues in the CDR3. The CDR3 here is CASSAGTGVFGYTF. The CDR3 DNA follows: TGTGCCAGTAGTGCCGGGACAGGGGTATTCGGCTACACCTTC.

This chain joins TRBV4-1 and TRBJ2-1; 7 bases map to TRBD1. Germline trimming cut 0 bases from V and 4 bases from J; bases unmatched to any gene: 15. This CDR3 region has 19 residues. From germline, CDR1 is MGHRA and CDR2 YSYEKL. CDR3 amino acids: CASSQDLNLRGLLYNEQFF. For the CDR3, the DNA is TGCGCCAGCAGCCAAGATCTCAATCTCAGGGGGTTATTATACAATGAGCAGTTCTTC.

Details on this clone: The sample contains more than one DNA sequence encoding this CDR3. V and J are TRBV7-9 and TRBJ1-2, with 7 bases aligning to TRBD1. This CDR3 spans 14 amino acids. CDR1 SEHNR and CDR2 FQNEAQ come from the germline V gene (reference sequence). V shed 4 bases and J 8 bases; nucleotides not matched to a gene: 10. As DNA, the CDR3 is TGTGCCAGCAGCTACGGACAGGCAATGGGCGGCTACACCTTC. It specifies CASSYGQAMGGYTF.

The chain joins TRBV6-5 to TRBJ1-3, with 11 bases identical to TRBD1. J lost 4 bases, V lost 5 bases, and 4 bases had no gene match. Germline values: CDR1 MNHEY, CDR2 SVGAGI. The CDR3 loop spans 15 amino acids. CDR3 sequence (DNA): TGTGCCAGCAGTCCTGGGACAGGGGGAGGAAACACCATATATTTT. Translated, it gives CASSPGTGGGNTIYF.

The chain has TRBV11-2 and TRBJ2-6, with 8 nucleotides matching TRBD2. V trimming: 2 bases; J trimming: 2 bases; junction bases outside the gene matches: 8. The CDR3 loop spans 18 amino acids. Per the germline V gene, CDR1 is SGHAT and CDR2 is FQNNGV. CDR3 sequence (DNA): TGTGCCAGCAGCTTAACCCGACTAGCGAGTCCTGGGGCCAACGTCCTGACTTTC. Its translation is CASSLTRLASPGANVLTF. Based on the CDR3 plus reference TRBV11-2 and TRBJ2-6, the full variable domain is EAGVAQSPRYKIIEKRQSVAFWCNPISGHATLYWYQQILGQGPKLLIQFQNNGVVDDSQLPKDRFSAERLKGVDSTLKIQPAKLEDSAVYLCASSLTRLASPGANVLTFGAGSRLTVL.

Details on this clone: The sample holds other DNA sequences that translate to the same CDR3. The rearrangement uses TRBV5-6 and TRBJ1-2, with 7 bases matching TRBD1. CDR1 SGHDT and CDR2 YYEEEE come from the germline V gene. The CDR3 length is 13 residues. J gave up 5 bases and V 4 bases, and 5 bases lay outside the gene matches. The DNA for the CDR3 is TGTGCCAGCAGCCGAGGGGGCTCTTATGGCTACACCTTC. Translated, it gives CASSRGGSYGYTF. Full variable domain (remainder filled in from reference TRBV5-6 and TRBJ1-2): DAGVTQSPTHLIKTRGQQVTLRCSPKSGHDTVSWYQQALGQGPQFIFQYYEEEERQRGNFPDRFSGHQFPNYSSELNVNALLLGDSALYLCASSRGGSYGYTFGSGTRLTVV.

The chain has TRBV5-8 and TRBJ2-7; 7 bases are a match to TRBD2. The CDR3 runs 15 residues. Germline values: CDR1 SGHTS, CDR2 YDEGEE. V lost 6 bases to trimming and J lost 1 base; unmatched junction nucleotides: 10. Here the CDR3 reads CASNTRERPSYEQYF. CDR3 DNA sequence: TGTGCCAGCAACACGCGGGAGAGACCTTCCTACGAGCAGTACTTC.

This clone appeared once. The junction shows a germline mismatch at one end, possibly a read error. The rearrangement joins TRBV28 to TRBJ2-1; D unresolved. The CDR3 runs 14 residues. Germline values: CDR1 MDHEN, CDR2 SYDVKM. CDR3 sequence: CASTGSDSFNEQFF. For the CDR3, the DNA is TGTGCCAGCACCGGGTCTGACTCCTTCAATGAGCAGTTCTTC.

The chain combines TRBV27 with TRBJ1-1; the match to TRBD1 covers 8 bases. V lost 0 bases, J lost 0 bases, and 3 bases stayed unmatched. The CDR3 extends over 16 amino acids. From germline, CDR1 is MNHEY and CDR2 SMNVEV (reference sequence). For the CDR3, the DNA is TGTGCCAGCAGTTTATCAAAGACAGGGGTGAACACTGAAGCTTTCTTT. The encoded protein is CASSLSKTGVNTEAFF.

The chain joins TRBV4-2 to TRBJ2-5; D may be TRBD1 or TRBD2 (6 bases each). Trimming stripped 6 bases from V and 2 bases from J, with 19 bases between. Germline V gives CDR1 LGHNA, CDR2 YNFKEQ. CDR3 size: 16 residues. The CDR3 here is CASSRRRDNPQETQYF. Written as DNA, the CDR3 is TGTGCCAGCAGTCGCAGGCGGGACAATCCACAAGAGACCCAGTACTTC.

The CDR3, as DNA: TGTGCCAGCACGTCCTCCGGGGAGCTGTTTTTT. It yields the protein CASTSSGELFF. The chain joins TRBV9 to TRBJ2-2; D not certain. From germline, CDR1 is SGDLS and CDR2 YYNGEE. V was shortened by 6 bases and J by 6 bases, with 6 bases between the two germline ends. The CDR3 loop spans 11 amino acids.

The rearrangement joins TRBV29-1 to TRBJ2-1, with D perhaps matching TRBD2 (7 bases). The CDR3 is 13 amino acids. Trimming pared 3 bases from V and 7 bases from J, leaving 13 bases between. Germline V gene data show CDR1 as SQVTM and CDR2 as ANQGSEA. CDR3 sequence (DNA): TGCAGCGTTGACCGCAGGGGAGGGAATGAGCAGTTCTTC. Protein sequence: CSVDRRGGNEQFF.

This sequence joins TRBV7-9 and TRBJ2-1; D possibly corresponds to TRBD2 (6 bases). V lost 5 bases and J 0 bases, leaving 11 bases between the germline ends. CDR3 length: 15 amino acids. The germline gives CDR1 SEHNR, CDR2 FQNEAQ (reference sequence). The CDR3 coding sequence is TGTGCCAGCAGCCGTAGCGGATTCTCCTACAATGAGCAGTTCTTC. Residues: CASSRSGFSYNEQFF.